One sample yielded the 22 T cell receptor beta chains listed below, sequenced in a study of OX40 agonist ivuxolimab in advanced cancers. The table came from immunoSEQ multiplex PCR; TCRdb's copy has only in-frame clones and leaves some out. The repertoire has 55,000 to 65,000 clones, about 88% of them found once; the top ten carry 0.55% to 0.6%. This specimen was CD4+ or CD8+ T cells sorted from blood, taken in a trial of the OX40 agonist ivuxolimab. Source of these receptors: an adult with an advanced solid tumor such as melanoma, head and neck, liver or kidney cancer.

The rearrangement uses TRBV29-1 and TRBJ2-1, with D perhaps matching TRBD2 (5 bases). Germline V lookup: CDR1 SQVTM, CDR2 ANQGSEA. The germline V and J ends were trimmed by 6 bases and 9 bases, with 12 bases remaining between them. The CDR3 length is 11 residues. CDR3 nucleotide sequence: TGCAGCGTCGGGCACCGGGGTGAGCAGTTCTTC. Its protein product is CSVGHRGEQFF.

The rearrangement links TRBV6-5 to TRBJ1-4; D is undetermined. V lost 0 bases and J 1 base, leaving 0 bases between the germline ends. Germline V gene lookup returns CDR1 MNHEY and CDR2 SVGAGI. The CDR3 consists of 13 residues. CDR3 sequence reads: CASSYSTNEKLFF. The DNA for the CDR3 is TGTGCCAGCAGTTACTCAACTAATGAAAAACTGTTTTTT.

The CDR3 nucleotides are TGTGCCAGCAGCTTCCCTTCGAGGTCAGGCTCCAACACCGGGGAGCTGTTTTTT. This translates into CASSFPSRSGSNTGELFF. The rearrangement links TRBV5-5 to TRBJ2-2; D is unresolved. There are 18 residues in the CDR3. Germline values: CDR1 SGHKS, CDR2 YYEKEE (reference sequence). Trimming left V 2 bases short and J 2 bases short, with 19 bases between.

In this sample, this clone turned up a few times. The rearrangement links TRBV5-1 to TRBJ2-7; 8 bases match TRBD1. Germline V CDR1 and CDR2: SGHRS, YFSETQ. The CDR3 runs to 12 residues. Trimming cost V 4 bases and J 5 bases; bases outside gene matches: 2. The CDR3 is CASSVQGDEQYF. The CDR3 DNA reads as TGCGCCAGCAGCGTACAGGGGGACGAGCAGTACTTC.

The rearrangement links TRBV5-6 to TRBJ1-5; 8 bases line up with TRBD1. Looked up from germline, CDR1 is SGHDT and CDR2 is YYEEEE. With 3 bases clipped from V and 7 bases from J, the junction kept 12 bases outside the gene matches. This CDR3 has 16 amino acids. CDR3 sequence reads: CASSSSSRGLRQPQHF. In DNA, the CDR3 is TGTGCCAGCAGCTCCAGCTCCAGGGGGCTGAGACAGCCCCAGCATTTT. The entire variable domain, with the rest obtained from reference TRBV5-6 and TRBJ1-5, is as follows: DAGVTQSPTHLIKTRGQQVTLRCSPKSGHDTVSWYQQALGQGPQFIFQYYEEEERQRGNFPDRFSGHQFPNYSSELNVNALLLGDSALYLCASSSSSRGLRQPQHFGDGTRLSIL.

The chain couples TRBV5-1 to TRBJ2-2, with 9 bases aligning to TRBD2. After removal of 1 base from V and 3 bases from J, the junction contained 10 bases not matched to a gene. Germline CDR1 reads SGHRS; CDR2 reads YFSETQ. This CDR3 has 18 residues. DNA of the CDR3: TGCGCCAGCAGCTTGTTTTCCGGGACTAGCAGCTACACCGGGGAGCTGTTTTTT. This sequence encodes CASSLFSGTSSYTGELFF.

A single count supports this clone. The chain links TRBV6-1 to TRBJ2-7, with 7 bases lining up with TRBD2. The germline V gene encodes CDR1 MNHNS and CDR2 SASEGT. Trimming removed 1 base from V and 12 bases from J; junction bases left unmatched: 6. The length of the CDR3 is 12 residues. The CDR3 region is CASSEVGREVYF. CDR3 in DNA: TGTGCCAGCAGTGAAGTGGGGAGGGAGGTGTACTTC.

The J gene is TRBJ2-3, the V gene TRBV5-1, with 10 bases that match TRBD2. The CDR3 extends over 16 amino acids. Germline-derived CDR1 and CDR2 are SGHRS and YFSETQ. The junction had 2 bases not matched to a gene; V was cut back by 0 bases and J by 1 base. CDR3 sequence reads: CASSLGGTSGTDTQYF. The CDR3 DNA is TGCGCCAGCAGCTTGGGTGGGACTAGCGGCACAGATACGCAGTATTTT.

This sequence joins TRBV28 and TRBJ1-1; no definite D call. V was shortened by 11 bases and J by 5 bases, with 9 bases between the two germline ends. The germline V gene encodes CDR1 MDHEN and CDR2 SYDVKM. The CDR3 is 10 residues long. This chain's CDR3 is CASGSTEAFF. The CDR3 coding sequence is TGTGCCTCGGGGAGTACTGAAGCTTTCTTT. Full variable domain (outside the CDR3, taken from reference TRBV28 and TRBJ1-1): DVKVTQSSRYLVKRTGEKVFLECVQDMDHENMFWYRQDPGLGLRLIYFSYDVKMKEKGDIPEGYSVSREKKERFSLILESASTNQTSMYLCASGSTEAFFGQGTRLTVV.

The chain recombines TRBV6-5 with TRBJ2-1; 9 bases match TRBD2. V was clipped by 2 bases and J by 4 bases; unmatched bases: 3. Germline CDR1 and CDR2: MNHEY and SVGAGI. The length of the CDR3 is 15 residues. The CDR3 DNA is TGTGCCAGCAGTTACCTAAGCGGGGGGTACAATGAGCAGTTCTTC. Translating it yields CASSYLSGGYNEQFF.

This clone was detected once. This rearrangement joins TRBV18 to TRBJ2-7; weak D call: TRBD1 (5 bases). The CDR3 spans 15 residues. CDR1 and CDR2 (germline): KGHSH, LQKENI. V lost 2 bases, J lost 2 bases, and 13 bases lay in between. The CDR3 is CASSPIAQATYEQYF. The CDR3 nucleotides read TGTGCCAGCTCACCAATCGCACAGGCCACCTACGAGCAGTACTTC. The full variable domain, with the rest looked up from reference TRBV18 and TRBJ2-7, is NAGVMQNPRHLVRRRGQEARLRCSPMKGHSHVYWYRQLPEEGLKFMVYLQKENIIDESGMPKERFSAEFPKEGPSILRIQQVVRGDSAAYFCASSPIAQATYEQYFGPGTRLTVT.

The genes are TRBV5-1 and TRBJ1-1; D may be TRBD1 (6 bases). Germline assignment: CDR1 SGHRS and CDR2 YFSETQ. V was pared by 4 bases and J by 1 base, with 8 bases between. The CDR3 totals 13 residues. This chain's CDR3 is CASSGGQNTEAFF. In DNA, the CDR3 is TGCGCCAGCAGCGGGGGGCAGAACACTGAAGCTTTCTTT. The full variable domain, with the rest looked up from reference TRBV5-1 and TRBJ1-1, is KAGVTQTPRYLIKTRGQQVTLSCSPISGHRSVSWYQQTPGQGLQFLFEYFSETQRNKGNFPGRFSGRQFSNSRSEMNVSTLELGDSALYLCASSGGQNTEAFFGQGTRLTVV.

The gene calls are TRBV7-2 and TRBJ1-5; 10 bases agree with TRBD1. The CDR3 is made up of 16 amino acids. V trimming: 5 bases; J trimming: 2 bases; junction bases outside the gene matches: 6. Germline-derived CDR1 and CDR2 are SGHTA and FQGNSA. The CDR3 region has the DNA TGTGCCAGCAGCCGCAGGACAGGGGGTGGCAATCAGCCCCAGCATTTT. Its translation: CASSRRTGGGNQPQHF.

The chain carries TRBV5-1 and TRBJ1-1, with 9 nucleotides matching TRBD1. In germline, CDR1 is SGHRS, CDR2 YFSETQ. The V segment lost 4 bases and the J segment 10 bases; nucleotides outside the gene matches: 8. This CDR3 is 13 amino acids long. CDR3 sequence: CASSPRQGDAAFF. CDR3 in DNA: TGCGCCAGCAGCCCGCGACAGGGGGATGCAGCTTTCTTT.

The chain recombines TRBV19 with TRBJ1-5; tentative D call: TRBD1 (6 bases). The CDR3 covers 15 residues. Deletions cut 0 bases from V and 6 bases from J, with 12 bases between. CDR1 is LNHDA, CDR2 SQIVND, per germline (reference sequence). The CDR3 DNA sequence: TGTGCCAGTAGTATAGACGGGGGCAGGGGTCAGCCCCAGCATTTT. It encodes CASSIDGGRGQPQHF. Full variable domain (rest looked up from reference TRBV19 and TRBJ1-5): DGGITQSPKYLFRKEGQNVTLSCEQNLNHDAMYWYRQDPGQGLRLIYYSQIVNDFQKGDIAEGYSVSREKKESFPLTVTSAQKNPTAFYLCASSIDGGRGQPQHFGDGTRLSIL.

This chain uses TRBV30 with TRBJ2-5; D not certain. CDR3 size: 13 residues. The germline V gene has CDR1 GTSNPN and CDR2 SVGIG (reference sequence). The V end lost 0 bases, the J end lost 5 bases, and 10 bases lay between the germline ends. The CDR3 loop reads CAWSVLLGETQYF. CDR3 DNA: TGTGCCTGGAGTGTACTTCTGGGGGAGACCCAGTACTTC.

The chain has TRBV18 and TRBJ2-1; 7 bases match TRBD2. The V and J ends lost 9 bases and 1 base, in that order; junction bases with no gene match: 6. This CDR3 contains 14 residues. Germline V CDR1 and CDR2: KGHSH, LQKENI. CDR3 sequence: CASQSGNSYNEQFF. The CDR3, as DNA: TGTGCCAGTCAAAGCGGGAATTCCTACAATGAGCAGTTCTTC.

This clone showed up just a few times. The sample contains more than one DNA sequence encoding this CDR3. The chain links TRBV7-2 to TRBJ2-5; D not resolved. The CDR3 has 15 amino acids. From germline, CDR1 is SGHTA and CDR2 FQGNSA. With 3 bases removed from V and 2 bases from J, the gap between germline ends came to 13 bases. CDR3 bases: TGTGCCAGCAGCTTGGTTGATCGGGCTCAAGAGACCCAGTACTTC. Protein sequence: CASSLVDRAQETQYF.

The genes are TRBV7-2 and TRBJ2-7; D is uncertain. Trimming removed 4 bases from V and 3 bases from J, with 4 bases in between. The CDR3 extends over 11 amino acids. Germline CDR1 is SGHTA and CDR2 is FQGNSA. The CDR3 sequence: CASSSHYEQYF. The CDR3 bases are TGTGCCAGCAGCTCCCACTACGAGCAGTACTTC.

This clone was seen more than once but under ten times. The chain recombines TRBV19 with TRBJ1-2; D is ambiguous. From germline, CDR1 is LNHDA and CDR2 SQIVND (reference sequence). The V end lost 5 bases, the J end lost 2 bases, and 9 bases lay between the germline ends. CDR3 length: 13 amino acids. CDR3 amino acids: CASSYEGNYGYTF. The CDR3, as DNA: TGTGCCAGTAGTTATGAAGGGAACTATGGCTACACCTTC.

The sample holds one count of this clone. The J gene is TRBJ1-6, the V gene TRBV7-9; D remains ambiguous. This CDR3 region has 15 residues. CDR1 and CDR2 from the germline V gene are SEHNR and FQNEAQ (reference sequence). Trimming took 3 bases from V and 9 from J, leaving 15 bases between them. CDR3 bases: TGTGCCAGCAGCTTTGGTCAGACCCGGGGTTCACCCCTCCACTTT. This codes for CASSFGQTRGSPLHF.

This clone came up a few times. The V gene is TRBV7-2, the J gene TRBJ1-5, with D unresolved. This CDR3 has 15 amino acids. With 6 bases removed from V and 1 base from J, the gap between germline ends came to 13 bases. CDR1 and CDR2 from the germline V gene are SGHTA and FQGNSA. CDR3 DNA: TGTGCCAGCAGTCCTTCAATTTGGAGCAATCAGCCCCAGCATTTT. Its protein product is CASSPSIWSNQPQHF.